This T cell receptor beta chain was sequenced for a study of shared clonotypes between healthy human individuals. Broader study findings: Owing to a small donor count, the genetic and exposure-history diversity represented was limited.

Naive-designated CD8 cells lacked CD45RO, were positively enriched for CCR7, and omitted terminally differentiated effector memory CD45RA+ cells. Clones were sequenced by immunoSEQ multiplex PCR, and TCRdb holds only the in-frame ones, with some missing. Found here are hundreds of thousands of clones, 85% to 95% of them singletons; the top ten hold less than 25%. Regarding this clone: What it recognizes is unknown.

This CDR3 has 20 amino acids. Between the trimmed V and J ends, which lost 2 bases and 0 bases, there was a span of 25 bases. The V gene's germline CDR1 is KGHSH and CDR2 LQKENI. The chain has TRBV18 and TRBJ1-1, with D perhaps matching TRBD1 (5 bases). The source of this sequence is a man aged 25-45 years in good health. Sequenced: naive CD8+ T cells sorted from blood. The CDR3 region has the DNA TGTGCCAGCTCACCAGGTTCCCCCAGACCGGGGGTGGGTATGAACACTGAAGCTTTCTTT. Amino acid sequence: CASSPGSPRPGVGMNTEAFF.